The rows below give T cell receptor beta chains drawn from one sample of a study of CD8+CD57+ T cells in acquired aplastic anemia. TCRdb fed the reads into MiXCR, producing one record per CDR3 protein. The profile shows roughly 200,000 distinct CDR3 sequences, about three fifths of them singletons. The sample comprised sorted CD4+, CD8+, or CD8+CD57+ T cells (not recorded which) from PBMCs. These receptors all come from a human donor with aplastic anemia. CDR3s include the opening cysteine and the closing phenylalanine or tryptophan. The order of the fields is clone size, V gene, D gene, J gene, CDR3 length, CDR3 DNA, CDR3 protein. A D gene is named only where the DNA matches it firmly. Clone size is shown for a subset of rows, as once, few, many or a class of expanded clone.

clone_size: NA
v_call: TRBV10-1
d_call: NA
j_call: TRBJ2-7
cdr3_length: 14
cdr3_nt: TGCGCCAGCAGCCCCGGGACTCCCGGAGGCGAGCAGTACTTC
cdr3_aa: CASSPGTPGGEQYF

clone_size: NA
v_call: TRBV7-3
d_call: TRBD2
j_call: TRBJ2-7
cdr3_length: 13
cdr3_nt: TGTGCCAGCAGCTTCCTAGCGGGAGTCGAGCAGTACTTC
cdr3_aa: CASSFLAGVEQYF

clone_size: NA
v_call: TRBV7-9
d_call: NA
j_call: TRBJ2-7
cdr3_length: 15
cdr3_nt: TGTGCCAGCAGCCTTGCGGAGGACAGCTCCTACGAGCAGTACTTC
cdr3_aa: CASSLAEDSSYEQYF

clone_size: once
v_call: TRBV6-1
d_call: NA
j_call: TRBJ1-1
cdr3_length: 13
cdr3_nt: TGCGCCAGCAGTGAAGAGGTTCGGACTGAAGCTTTCTTT
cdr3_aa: CASSEEVRTEAFF

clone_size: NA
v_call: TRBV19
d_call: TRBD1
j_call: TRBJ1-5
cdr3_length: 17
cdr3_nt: TGTGCCAGCAGTTACCCTACACAGGGGATTAGCAATCAGCCCCAGCATTTT
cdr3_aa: CASSYPTQGISNQPQHF

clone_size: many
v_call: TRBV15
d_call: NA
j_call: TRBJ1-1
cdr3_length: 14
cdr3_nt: TGTGCCACCAGCAGAAGCAGGTCGAACACTGAAGCTTTCTTT
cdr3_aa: CATSRSRSNTEAFF

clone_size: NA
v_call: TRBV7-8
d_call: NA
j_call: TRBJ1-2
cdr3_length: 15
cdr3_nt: TGTGCCAGCAGCTTAGGGCGCGCAGGGCGAGATGGCTACACCTTC
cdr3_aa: CASSLGRAGRDGYTF

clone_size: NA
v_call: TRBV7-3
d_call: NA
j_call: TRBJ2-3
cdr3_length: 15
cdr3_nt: TGTGCCAGCAGCCTAAGACGGGGTGGAGCAGATACGCAGTATTTT
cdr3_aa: CASSLRRGGADTQYF

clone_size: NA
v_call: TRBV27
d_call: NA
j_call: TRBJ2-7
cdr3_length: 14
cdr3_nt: TGTGCCAGCAGTTTTATGGCGGACTCCTACGAGCAGTACTTC
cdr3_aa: CASSFMADSYEQYF

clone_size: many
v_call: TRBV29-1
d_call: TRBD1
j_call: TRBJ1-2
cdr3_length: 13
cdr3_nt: TGCAGCGTTGGGACAGGGGTTAACTATGGCTACACCTTC
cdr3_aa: CSVGTGVNYGYTF

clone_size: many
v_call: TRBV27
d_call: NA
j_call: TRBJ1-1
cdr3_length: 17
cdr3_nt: TGTGCCAGCAGTTTATCGTATCCAGGCACGCTGAACACTGAAGCTTTCTTT
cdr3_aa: CASSLSYPGTLNTEAFF

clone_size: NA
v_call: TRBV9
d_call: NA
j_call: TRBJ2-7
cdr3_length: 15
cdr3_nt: TGTGCCAGCAGCGTAGGGGCAGGAACCACCTACGAGCAGTACTTC
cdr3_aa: CASSVGAGTTYEQYF

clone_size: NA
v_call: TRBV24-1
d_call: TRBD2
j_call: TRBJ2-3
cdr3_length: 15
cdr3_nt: TGTGCCACCAGTGAGTCGGGGGGAATCACAGATACGCAGTATTTT
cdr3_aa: CATSESGGITDTQYF

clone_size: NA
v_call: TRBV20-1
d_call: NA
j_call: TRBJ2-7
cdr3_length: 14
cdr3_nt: TGCAGTGCTGGACCGTTGGGGGAGGCTTACGAGCAGTACTTC
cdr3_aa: CSAGPLGEAYEQYF